This entry lists 17 T cell receptor beta chains sequenced from one sample in a study of cytomegalovirus exposure and HLA in healthy donors. Primers included in the PCR were 60 Vbeta and 13 Jbeta primers. Clones were read by immunoSEQ multiplex PCR, and TCRdb kept only the in-frame ones, dropping some. The table includes 150,000 to 200,000 clones, over 75% detected once. The sample consisted of PBMCs. The receptors were gathered from a woman aged 25 to 39 in good health and CMV-seronegative.

The rearrangement joins TRBV19 to TRBJ2-7; 9 positions match TRBD2. J gave up 0 bases and V 3 bases, and 24 bases lay outside the gene matches. Germline values: CDR1 LNHDA, CDR2 SQIVND (reference sequence). The CDR3 has 22 amino acids. CDR3 protein: CASSMYQPGLAGRPSFSYEQYF. CDR3 coding DNA: TGTGCCAGTAGTATGTACCAGCCCGGCCTAGCGGGAAGACCATCCTTCTCCTACGAGCAGTACTTC.

This chain joins TRBV5-4 and TRBJ1-6; D unresolved. V lost 3 bases and J 8 bases, leaving 9 bases between the germline ends. This CDR3 has 13 residues. Germline V lookup: CDR1 SGHNT, CDR2 YYREEE (reference sequence). The CDR3 sequence: CASSSGYDSPLHF. The CDR3 DNA is TGTGCCAGCAGCTCGGGTTACGATTCACCCCTCCACTTT.

The CDR3 spells CASSLGPRGGNQPQHF. DNA of the CDR3: TGCGCCAGCAGCTTGGGTCCCAGAGGAGGGAATCAGCCCCAGCATTTT. The chain combines TRBV5-1 with TRBJ1-5; D gene unclear. The CDR3 contains 16 residues. The V gene lost 0 bases and the J gene lost 4 bases, with 14 bases spanning the gap. Per the germline V gene, CDR1 is SGHRS and CDR2 is YFSETQ.

V gene TRBV2 combines with J gene TRBJ2-7; weak D call: TRBD1 (7 bases). This CDR3 has 12 amino acids. The V end was cut by 6 bases, the J end by 5 bases, with 11 bases between. Germline V CDR1 and CDR2: SNHLY, FYNNEI. The CDR3 reads CASREGANEQYF. Written as DNA, the CDR3 is TGTGCCAGCAGGGAGGGGGCTAACGAGCAGTACTTC.

The DNA for the CDR3 is TGTGCCAGCAGCTTATCACTAAACCTTAGGAATGAGCAGTTCTTC. Translation: CASSLSLNLRNEQFF. This chain uses TRBV7-9 with TRBJ2-1; no firm D call. Germline lookup yields CDR1 SEHNR and CDR2 FQNEAQ (reference sequence). The CDR3 is 15 residues long. Trimming cost V 2 bases and J 7 bases, with 15 bases left between them.

The gene calls are TRBV4-2 and TRBJ2-4; a weak D match, TRBD2 (6 bases). The V and J ends lost 1 base and 5 bases respectively, with 15 bases between them. From germline, CDR1 is LGHNA and CDR2 YNFKEQ. The CDR3 runs to 16 residues. The CDR3 nucleotides read TGTGCCAGCAGCCAAGTGGTGGGGTCGGGGGAAAACATTCAGTACTTC. Translating gives CASSQVVGSGENIQYF.

V usage is TRBV7-2 and J usage is TRBJ2-1; D unresolved. V was cut by 1 base and J by 4 bases, with 5 bases left in between. CDR1 is SGHTA and CDR2 is FQGNSA in the germline V gene. This CDR3 comprises 13 residues. CDR3 nucleotides: TGTGCCAGCAGCTTAGTGAGTTACAATGAGCAGTTCTTC. This codes for CASSLVSYNEQFF.

The chain uses TRBV15 and TRBJ1-5; 7 bases match TRBD1. Losses at the gene ends were 5 bases for V and 7 bases for J; bases not matched to a gene: 5. Germline lookup yields CDR1 LNHNV and CDR2 YYDKDF (reference sequence). This CDR3 contains 13 residues. This CDR3 reads CATSRDREQPQHF. Written as DNA, the CDR3 is TGTGCCACCAGCCGTGACAGGGAACAGCCCCAGCATTTT.

This chain links TRBV27 with TRBJ1-1, with 8 nucleotides matching TRBD1. After removal of 4 bases from V and 4 bases from J, the junction contained 8 bases not matched to a gene. CDR1 is MNHEY and CDR2 is SMNVEV in the germline V gene (reference sequence). CDR3 size: 15 residues. The CDR3 DNA follows: TGTGCCAGCAGTTCCGCGGGACAGGCGATCACTGAAGCTTTCTTT. Translating it yields CASSSAGQAITEAFF.

This sequence joins TRBV5-1 and TRBJ1-1; D is unresolved. There are 14 residues in the CDR3. Per the germline V gene, CDR1 is SGHRS and CDR2 is YFSETQ. Deletions cut 0 bases from V and 1 base from J, with 7 bases between. The CDR3 is CASSLEAGNTEAFF. In nucleotides, the CDR3 is TGCGCCAGCAGCTTGGAGGCAGGGAACACTGAAGCTTTCTTT.

The chain recombines TRBV9 with TRBJ2-3, with 15 positions matching TRBD2. In germline, CDR1 is SGDLS, CDR2 YYNGEE. V dropped 0 bases and J dropped 3; count of bases not matched to a gene: 2. The CDR3 runs 17 residues. This CDR3 is CASSVEGLAGGTDTQYF. In DNA, the CDR3 is TGTGCCAGCAGCGTAGAGGGACTAGCGGGGGGTACAGATACGCAGTATTTT.

The gene calls are TRBV9 and TRBJ1-2, with D possibly being TRBD1 (5 bases). Trimming pared 0 bases from V and 7 bases from J, leaving 13 bases between. CDR3 length: 14 residues. CDR1 is SGDLS and CDR2 is YYNGEE in the germline V gene. The CDR3 nucleotides are TGTGCCAGCAGCGTAGGGGGCTCGGTAGGTGGCTACACCTTC. This gives the protein CASSVGGSVGGYTF.

The V call is TRBV15, the J call TRBJ1-2; possibly TRBD1 for D (6 bases). Germline assignment: CDR1 LNHNV and CDR2 YYDKDF (reference sequence). This CDR3 comprises 17 residues. Deletions cut 0 bases from V and 5 bases from J, with 19 bases between. DNA of the CDR3: TGTGCCACCAGCAGAGACTATACCCAACAGGGAGTGTATGGCTACACCTTC. It translates to CATSRDYTQQGVYGYTF.

This chain connects TRBV10-3 to TRBJ2-7, with TRBD2 matching 11 bases. The CDR3 runs 17 residues. With 4 bases clipped from V and 0 bases from J, the junction kept 8 bases outside the gene matches. CDR1 and CDR2 (germline): ENHRY, SYGVKD. CDR3 in amino acids: CAISAPGLADYSYEQYF. DNA of the CDR3: TGTGCCATCAGTGCGCCGGGACTAGCGGACTACTCCTACGAGCAGTACTTC.

The gene calls are TRBV30 and TRBJ2-5, with TRBD2 matching 13 bases. The CDR3 loop spans 18 amino acids. CDR1 is GTSNPN, CDR2 SVGIG, per germline (reference sequence). J gave up 7 bases and V 4 bases, and 18 bases lay outside the gene matches. The CDR3 here is CAWTTKPPGLAGIGTQYF. The CDR3, as DNA: TGTGCCTGGACCACCAAACCGCCGGGACTAGCGGGAATTGGGACCCAGTACTTC.

Turning to this clone: At one boundary the junction diverges from the germline segment, which might be a read error. The chain links TRBV7-7 to TRBJ2-1, with D perhaps TRBD2 (5 bases). CDR1 SSHAT and CDR2 FNYEAQ come from the germline V gene (reference sequence). There are 13 residues in the CDR3. As DNA, the CDR3 is TGTGCTAGCAGCCCAAGCCCGGGGAATGAGCAGTTCTTC. Translating it yields CASSPSPGNEQFF. Together with reference TRBV7-7 and TRBJ2-1, the CDR3 gives the full variable domain: GAGVSQSPRYKVTKRGQDVTLRCDPISSHATLYWYQQALGQGPEFLTYFNYEAQPDKSGLPSDRFSAERPEGSISTLTIQRTEQRDSAMYRCASSPSPGNEQFFGPGTRLTVL.

CDR3: CAISDPRTARSSGNTIYF. The CDR3 region has the DNA TGTGCCATCAGTGACCCCAGGACAGCCAGAAGCTCTGGAAACACCATATATTTT. The chain couples TRBV10-3 to TRBJ1-3, with D tentatively TRBD1 (6 bases). From germline, CDR1 is ENHRY and CDR2 SYGVKD. There are 18 residues in the CDR3. Trimming left V 3 bases short and J 0 bases short, with 18 bases between.